This TCR beta chain was sequenced in a study of cytomegalovirus exposure and HLA in healthy donors. Study-wide background: A subsequent analysis reported that the 95 to 150 validation repertoires were produced on the same platform that had also been used for the 666 first-cohort repertoires.

Of note for this clone: As yet, its antigen is unknown.

Whole-study results and caveats: A later analysis found first-cohort TCR clusters tended to co-occur in the 130 or so validation repertoires.

Assay: immunoSEQ multiplex PCR; the TCRdb copy retains only in-frame clones and omits some. The sample has 110,000 to 150,000 clones; approximately 94% are singletons. The sequenced material came from PBMCs. The sequence was collected from a man between 18 and 35 years old in good health and CMV-seropositive.

The CDR3, as DNA: TGCGCCAGCAGCCCCCGGGGACAGACCTCTGGAAACACCATATATTTT. Translation gives CASSPRGQTSGNTIYF. The V and J genes are TRBV5-1 and TRBJ1-3, with 7 bases lining up with TRBD1. Germline CDR1 is SGHRS and CDR2 is YFSETQ. V was pared by 4 bases and J by 0 bases, with 7 bases of the junction left unmatched. This CDR3 comprises 16 residues.